This entry concerns a single T cell receptor (beta chain). This record comes from a study of shared clonotypes between healthy human individuals. The naive CD8 subset, CD45RO-negative cells positively selected for CCR7, excluded terminally differentiated effector memory CD45RA+ cells. Donors, without exception, were Caucasian adults residing in Nashville, Tennessee. Deep-level settings were used for running the assay. Assay: immunoSEQ multiplex PCR; the TCRdb copy retains only in-frame clones and omits some. The data show about 2.2 million clones, around 93% seen once. Between the trimmed V and J ends, which lost 0 bases and 0 bases, there was a span of 17 bases. The CDR3 contains 18 residues. CDR1 MNHNS and CDR2 SASEGT come from the germline V gene.

This chain joins TRBV6-1 and TRBJ1-1, with D possibly matching TRBD1 (6 bases). This receptor was taken from a man aged 18 to 35 in good health. Some clones in this sample may be carry-over from other donors' samples. The sequenced sample consisted of naive CD8+ T cells from PBMCs. CDR3 protein: CASSEAYSERGLNTEAFF. The CDR3 bases are TGTGCCAGCAGTGAAGCGTACTCTGAACGGGGGCTGAACACTGAAGCTTTCTTT.